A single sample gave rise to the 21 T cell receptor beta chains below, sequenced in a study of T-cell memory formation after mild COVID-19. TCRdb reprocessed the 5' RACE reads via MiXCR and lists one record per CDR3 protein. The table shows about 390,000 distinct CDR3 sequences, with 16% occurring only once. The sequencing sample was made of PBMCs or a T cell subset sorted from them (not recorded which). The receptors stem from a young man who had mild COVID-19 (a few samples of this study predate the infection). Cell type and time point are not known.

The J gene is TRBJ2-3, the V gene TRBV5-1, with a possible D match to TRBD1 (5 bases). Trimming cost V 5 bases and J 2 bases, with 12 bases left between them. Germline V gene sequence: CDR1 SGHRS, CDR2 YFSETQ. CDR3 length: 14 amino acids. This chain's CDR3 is CASRSDSVTDTQYF. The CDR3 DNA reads TGCGCCAGCAGATCCGACAGTGTCACAGATACGCAGTATTTT.

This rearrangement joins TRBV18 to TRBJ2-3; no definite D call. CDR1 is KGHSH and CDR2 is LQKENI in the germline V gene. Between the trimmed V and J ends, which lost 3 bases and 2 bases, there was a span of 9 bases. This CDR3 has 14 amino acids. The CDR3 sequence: CASSPPGLTDTQYF. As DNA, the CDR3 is TGTGCCAGCTCACCCCCCGGTCTCACAGATACGCAGTATTTT.

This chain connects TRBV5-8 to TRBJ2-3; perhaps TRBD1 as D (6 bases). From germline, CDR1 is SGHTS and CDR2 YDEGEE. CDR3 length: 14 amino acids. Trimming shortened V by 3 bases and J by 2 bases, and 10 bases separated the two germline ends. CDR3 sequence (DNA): TGTGCCAGCAGCTCGGGACAACTCACAGATACGCAGTATTTT. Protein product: CASSSGQLTDTQYF.

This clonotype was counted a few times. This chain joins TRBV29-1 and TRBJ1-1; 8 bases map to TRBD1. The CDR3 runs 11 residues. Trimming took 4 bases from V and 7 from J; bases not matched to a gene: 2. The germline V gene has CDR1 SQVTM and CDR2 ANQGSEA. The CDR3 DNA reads TGCAGCGTTGGGACAGGGCTTGAAGCTTTCTTT. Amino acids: CSVGTGLEAFF.

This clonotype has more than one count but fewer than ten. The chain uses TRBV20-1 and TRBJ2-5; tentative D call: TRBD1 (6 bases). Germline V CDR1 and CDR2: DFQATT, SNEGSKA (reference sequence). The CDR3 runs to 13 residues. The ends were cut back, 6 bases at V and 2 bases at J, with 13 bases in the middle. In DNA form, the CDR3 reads TGCAGTGCCACGACAGGCACGCAAGAGACCCAGTACTTC. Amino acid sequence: CSATTGTQETQYF.

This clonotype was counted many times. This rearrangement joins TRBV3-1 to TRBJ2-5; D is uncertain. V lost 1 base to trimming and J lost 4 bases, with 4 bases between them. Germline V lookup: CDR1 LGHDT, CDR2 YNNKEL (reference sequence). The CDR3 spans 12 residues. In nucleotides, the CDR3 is TGTGCCAGCAGCCAAGCGAGAGAGACCCAGTACTTC. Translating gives CASSQARETQYF.

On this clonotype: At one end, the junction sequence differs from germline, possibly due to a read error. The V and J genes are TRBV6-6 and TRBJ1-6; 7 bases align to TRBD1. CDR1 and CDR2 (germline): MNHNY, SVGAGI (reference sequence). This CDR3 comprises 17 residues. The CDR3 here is CAIARGSRAYYNSPLHF. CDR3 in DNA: TGCGCGATAGCCAGGGGGTCCCGAGCGTACTATAATTCACCCCTCCACTTT.

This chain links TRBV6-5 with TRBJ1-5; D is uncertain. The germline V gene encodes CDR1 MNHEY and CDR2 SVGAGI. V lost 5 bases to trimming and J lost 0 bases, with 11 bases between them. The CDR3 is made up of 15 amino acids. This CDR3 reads CASSPWSYSNQPQHF. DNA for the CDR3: TGTGCCAGCAGTCCCTGGAGCTATAGCAATCAGCCCCAGCATTTT.

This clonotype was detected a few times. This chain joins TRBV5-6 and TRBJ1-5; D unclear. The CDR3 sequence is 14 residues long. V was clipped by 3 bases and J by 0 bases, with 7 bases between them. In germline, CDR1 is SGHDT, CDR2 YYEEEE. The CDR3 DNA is TGTGCCAGCAGCTGGGGTTATAGCAATCAGCCCCAGCATTTT. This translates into CASSWGYSNQPQHF.

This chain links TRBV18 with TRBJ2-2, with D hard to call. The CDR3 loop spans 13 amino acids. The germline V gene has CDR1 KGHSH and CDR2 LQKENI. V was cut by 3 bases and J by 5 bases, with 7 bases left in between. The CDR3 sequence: CASSPIPTGELFF. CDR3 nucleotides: TGTGCCAGCTCACCGATTCCGACCGGGGAGCTGTTTTTT.

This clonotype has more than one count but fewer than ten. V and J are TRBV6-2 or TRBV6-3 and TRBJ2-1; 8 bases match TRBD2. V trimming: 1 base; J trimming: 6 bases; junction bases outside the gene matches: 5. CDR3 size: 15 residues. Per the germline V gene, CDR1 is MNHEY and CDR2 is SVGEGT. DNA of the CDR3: TGTGCCAGCAGTTACTACCGGGGGGGCCTCAATGAGCAGTTCTTC. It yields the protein CASSYYRGGLNEQFF.

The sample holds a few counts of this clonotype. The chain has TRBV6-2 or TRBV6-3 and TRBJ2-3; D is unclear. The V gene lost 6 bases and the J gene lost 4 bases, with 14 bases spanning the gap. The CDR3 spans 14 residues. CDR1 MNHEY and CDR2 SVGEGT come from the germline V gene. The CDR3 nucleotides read TGTGCCAGCAGCCCCTGGAGTGGCTCAGATACGCAGTATTTT. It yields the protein CASSPWSGSDTQYF.

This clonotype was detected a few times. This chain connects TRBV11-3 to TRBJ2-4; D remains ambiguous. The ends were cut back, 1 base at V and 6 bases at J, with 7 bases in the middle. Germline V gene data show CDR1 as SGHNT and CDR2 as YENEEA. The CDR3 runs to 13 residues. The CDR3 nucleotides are TGTGCCAGCAGCTTAGGGGCAGGAAACATTCAGTACTTC. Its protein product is CASSLGAGNIQYF.

CDR3 sequence: CASSYLGQGGNQPQHF. CDR3 coding DNA: TGTGCCAGCAGTTACTTGGGACAGGGAGGGAATCAGCCCCAGCATTTT. V is TRBV6-6 and J is TRBJ1-5, with TRBD1 matching 9 bases. The CDR3 has 16 residues. Germline CDR1 and CDR2: MNHNY and SVGAGI (reference sequence). With 1 base clipped from V and 4 bases from J, the junction kept 5 bases outside the gene matches.

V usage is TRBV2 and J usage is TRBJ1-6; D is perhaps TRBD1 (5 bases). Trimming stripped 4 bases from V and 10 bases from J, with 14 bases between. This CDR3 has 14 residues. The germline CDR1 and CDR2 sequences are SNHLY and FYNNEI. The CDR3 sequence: CASSGRDGHSPLHF. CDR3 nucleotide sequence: TGTGCCAGCAGTGGGCGGGACGGACACTCACCCCTCCACTTT.

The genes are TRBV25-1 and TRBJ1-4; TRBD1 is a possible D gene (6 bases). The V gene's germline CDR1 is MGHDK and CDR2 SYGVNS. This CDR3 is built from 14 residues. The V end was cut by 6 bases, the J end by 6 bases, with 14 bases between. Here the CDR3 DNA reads TGTGCCAGCAGGGACGGGACACGGGATGAAAAACTGTTTTTT. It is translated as CASRDGTRDEKLFF.

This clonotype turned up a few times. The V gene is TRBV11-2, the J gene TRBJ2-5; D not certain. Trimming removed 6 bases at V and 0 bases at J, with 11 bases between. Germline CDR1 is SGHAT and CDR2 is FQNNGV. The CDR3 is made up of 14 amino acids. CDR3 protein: CASRDPRYQETQYF. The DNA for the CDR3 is TGTGCCAGCAGAGACCCTAGGTACCAAGAGACCCAGTACTTC.

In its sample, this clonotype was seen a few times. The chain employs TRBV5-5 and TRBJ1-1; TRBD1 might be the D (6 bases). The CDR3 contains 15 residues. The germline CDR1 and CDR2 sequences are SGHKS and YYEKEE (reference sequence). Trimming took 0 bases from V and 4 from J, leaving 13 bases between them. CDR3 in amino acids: CASSLALGAVTEAFF. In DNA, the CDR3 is TGTGCCAGCAGCTTGGCCCTGGGGGCGGTCACTGAAGCTTTCTTT.

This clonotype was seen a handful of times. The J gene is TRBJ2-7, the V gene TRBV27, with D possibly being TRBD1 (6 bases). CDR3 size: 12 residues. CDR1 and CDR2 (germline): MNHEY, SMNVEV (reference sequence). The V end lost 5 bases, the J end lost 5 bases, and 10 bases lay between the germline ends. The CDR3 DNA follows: TGTGCCAGCAGTCCGGGGACAAACGAGCAGTACTTC. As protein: CASSPGTNEQYF.

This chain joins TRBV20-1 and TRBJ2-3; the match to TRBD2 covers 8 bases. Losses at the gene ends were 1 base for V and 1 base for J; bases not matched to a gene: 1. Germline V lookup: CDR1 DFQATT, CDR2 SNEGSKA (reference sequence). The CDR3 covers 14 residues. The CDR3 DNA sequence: TGCAGTGCTAGAGTTAGCGGGGGCACAGATACGCAGTATTTT. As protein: CSARVSGGTDTQYF.

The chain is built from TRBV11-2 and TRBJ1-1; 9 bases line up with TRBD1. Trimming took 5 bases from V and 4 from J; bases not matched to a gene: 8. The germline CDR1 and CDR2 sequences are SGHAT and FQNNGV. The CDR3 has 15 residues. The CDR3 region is CASSHYGTGITEAFF. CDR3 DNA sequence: TGTGCCAGCAGCCATTACGGGACAGGGATCACTGAAGCTTTCTTT. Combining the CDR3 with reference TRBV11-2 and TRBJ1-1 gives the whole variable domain EAGVAQSPRYKIIEKRQSVAFWCNPISGHATLYWYQQILGQGPKLLIQFQNNGVVDDSQLPKDRFSAERLKGVDSTLKIQPAKLEDSAVYLCASSHYGTGITEAFFGQGTRLTVV.